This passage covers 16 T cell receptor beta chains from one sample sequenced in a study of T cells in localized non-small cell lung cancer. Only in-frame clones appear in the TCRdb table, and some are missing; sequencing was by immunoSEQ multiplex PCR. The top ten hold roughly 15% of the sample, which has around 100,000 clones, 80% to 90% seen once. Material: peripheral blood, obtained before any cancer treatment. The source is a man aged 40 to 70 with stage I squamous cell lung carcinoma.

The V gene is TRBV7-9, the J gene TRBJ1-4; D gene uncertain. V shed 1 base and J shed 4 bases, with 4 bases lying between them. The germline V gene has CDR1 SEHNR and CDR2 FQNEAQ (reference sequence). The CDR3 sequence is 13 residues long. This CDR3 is CASSLGVNEKLFF. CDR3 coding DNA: TGTGCCAGCAGCTTAGGGGTTAATGAAAAACTGTTTTTT.

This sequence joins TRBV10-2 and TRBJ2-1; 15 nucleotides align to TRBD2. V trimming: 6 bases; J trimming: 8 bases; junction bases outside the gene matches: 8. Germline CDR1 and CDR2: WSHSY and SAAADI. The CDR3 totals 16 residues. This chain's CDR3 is CASRTGTSGGWDEQFF. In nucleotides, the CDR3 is TGCGCCAGCAGAACCGGGACTAGCGGGGGGTGGGATGAGCAGTTCTTC.

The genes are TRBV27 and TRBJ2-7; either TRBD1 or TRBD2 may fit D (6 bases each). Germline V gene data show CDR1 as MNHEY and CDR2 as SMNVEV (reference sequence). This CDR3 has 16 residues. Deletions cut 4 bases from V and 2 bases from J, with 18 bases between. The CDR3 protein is CASSSRRGVLAYEQYF. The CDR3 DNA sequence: TGTGCCAGCAGTTCGCGGAGGGGGGTCTTGGCCTACGAGCAGTACTTC.

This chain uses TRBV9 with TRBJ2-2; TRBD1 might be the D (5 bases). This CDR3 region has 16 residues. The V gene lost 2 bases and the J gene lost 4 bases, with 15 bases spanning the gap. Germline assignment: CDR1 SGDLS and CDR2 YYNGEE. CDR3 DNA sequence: TGTGCCAGCAGCGTGACGGCAGGGCGTATCACCGGGGAGCTGTTTTTT. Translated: CASSVTAGRITGELFF.

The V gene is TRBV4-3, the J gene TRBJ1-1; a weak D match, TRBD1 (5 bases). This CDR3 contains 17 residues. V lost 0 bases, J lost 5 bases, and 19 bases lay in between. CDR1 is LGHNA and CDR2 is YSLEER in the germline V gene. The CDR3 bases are TGCGCCAGCAGCCAAGAACGTGGCGGGGGTAGGGTAACTGAAGCTTTCTTT. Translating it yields CASSQERGGGRVTEAFF.

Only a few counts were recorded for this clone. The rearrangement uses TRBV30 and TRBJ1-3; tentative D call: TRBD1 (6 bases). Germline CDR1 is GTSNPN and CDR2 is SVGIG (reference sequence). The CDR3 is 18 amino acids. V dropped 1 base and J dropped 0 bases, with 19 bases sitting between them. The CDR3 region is CAWSGEAREGGSGNTIYF. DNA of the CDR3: TGTGCCTGGAGTGGGGAGGCCCGGGAAGGGGGCTCTGGAAACACCATATATTTT.

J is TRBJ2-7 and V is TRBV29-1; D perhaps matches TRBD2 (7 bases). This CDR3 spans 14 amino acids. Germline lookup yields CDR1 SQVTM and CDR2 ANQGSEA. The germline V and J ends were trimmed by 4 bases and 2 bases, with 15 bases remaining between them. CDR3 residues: CSVAWGGGPYEQYF. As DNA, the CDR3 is TGCAGCGTTGCATGGGGAGGGGGACCCTACGAGCAGTACTTC.

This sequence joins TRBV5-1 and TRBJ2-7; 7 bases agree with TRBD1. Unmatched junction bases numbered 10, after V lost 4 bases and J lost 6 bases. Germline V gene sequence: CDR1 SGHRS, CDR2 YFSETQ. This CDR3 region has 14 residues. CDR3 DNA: TGCGCCAGCAGCCTGCCAGGGGGACGTAGCGAGCAGTACTTC. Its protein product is CASSLPGGRSEQYF.

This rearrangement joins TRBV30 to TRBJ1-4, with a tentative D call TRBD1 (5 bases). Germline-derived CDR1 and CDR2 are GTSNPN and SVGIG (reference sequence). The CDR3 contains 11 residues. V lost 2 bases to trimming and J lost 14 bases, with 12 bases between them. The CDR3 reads CAWSIGAGLFF. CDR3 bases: TGTGCCTGGAGTATCGGGGCTGGGCTGTTTTTT. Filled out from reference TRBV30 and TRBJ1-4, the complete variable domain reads SQTIHQWPATLVQPVGSPLSLECTVEGTSNPNLYWYRQAAGRGLQLLFYSVGIGQISSEVPQNLSASRPQDRQFILSSKKLLLSDSGFYLCAWSIGAGLFFGSGTQLSVL.

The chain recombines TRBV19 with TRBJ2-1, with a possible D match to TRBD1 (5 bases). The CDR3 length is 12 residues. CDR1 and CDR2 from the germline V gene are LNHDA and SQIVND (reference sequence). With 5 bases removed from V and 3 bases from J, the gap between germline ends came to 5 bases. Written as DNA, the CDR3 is TGTGCCAGTAGTCAGGGCTACAATGAGCAGTTCTTC. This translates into CASSQGYNEQFF. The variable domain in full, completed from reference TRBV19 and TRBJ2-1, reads DGGITQSPKYLFRKEGQNVTLSCEQNLNHDAMYWYRQDPGQGLRLIYYSQIVNDFQKGDIAEGYSVSREKKESFPLTVTSAQKNPTAFYLCASSQGYNEQFFGPGTRLTVL.

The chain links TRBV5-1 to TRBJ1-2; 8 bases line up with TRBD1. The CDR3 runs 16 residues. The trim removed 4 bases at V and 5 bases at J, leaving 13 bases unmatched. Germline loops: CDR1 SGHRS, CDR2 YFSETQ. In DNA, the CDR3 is TGCGCCAGCAGCCTGGGGGCGACAGGGGAAGGGTATGGCTACACCTTC. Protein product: CASSLGATGEGYGYTF.

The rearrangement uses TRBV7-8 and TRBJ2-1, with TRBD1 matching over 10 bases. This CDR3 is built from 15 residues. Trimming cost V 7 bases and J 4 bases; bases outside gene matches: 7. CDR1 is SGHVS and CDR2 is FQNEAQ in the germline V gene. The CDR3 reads CASTAGQGTYNEQFF. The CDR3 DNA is TGTGCCAGCACCGCGGGACAGGGGACTTACAATGAGCAGTTCTTC.

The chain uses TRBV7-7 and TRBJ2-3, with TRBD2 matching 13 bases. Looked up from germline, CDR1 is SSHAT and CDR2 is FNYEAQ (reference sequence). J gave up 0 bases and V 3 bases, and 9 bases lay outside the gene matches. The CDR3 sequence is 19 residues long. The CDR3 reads CASSLGLAGNQLSTDTQYF. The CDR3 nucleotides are TGTGCCAGCAGCTTGGGACTAGCGGGAAACCAGCTAAGCACAGATACGCAGTATTTT.

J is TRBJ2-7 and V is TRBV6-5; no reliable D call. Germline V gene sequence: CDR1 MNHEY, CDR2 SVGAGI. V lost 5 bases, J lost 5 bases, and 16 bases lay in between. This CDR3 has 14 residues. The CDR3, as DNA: TGTGCCAGCAGTAAATGGCAGCTAATGGACGAGCAGTACTTC. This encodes CASSKWQLMDEQYF.

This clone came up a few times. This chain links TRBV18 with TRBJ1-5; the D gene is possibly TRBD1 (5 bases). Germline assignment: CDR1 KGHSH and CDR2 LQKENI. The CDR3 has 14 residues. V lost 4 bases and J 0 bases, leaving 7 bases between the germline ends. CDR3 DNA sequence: TGTGCCAGCTCACGGGGGGTTAGCAATCAGCCCCAGCATTTT. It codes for CASSRGVSNQPQHF.

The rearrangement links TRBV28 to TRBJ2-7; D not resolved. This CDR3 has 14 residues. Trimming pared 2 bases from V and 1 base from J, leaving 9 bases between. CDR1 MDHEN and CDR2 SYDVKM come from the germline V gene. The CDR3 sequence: CASSLRPQSYEQYF. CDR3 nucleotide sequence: TGTGCCAGCAGTTTACGGCCCCAGTCCTACGAGCAGTACTTC.